Described below is a single T cell receptor (beta chain) sequence and its context. Its specificity is not known. Germline assignment: CDR1 MNHEY and CDR2 SVGAGI. The CDR3 runs 13 residues. The germline V and J ends were trimmed by 6 bases and 6 bases, with 14 bases remaining between them. The data were obtained in a study of neoadjuvant anti-PD-1 for oral cavity cancer. Measured with immunoSEQ multiplex PCR; TCRdb has only the in-frame clones, and not every one. Seen here are roughly 9,300 clones, approximately 60% observed once, and the top ten hold roughly 8.3%. Study-level points and caveats: Higher pretreatment Treg/Th17 ratios tracked higher pretreatment blood clonality.

This sequence joins TRBV6-5 and TRBJ2-5, with D tentatively TRBD1 (5 bases). This TCR was sampled from a person between 40 and 80 years old with oral cavity squamous cell carcinoma. Sequencing used tumor tissue, obtained before nivolumab (anti-PD-1) treatment. CDR3 loop: CASRPGPGKTQYF. The CDR3 DNA follows: TGTGCCAGCAGGCCGGGCCCAGGGAAGACCCAGTACTTC.